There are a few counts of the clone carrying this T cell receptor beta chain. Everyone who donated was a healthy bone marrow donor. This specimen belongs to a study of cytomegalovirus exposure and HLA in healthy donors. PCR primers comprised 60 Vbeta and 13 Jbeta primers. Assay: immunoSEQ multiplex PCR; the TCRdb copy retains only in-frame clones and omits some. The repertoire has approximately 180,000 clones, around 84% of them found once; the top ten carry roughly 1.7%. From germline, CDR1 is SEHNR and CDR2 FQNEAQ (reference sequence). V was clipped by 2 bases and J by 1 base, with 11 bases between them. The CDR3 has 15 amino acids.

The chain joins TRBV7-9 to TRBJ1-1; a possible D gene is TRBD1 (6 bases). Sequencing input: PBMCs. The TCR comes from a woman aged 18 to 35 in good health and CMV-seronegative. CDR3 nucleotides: TGTGCCAGCAGCTTAATAGGGGGTAGGAACACTGAAGCTTTCTTT. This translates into CASSLIGGRNTEAFF.